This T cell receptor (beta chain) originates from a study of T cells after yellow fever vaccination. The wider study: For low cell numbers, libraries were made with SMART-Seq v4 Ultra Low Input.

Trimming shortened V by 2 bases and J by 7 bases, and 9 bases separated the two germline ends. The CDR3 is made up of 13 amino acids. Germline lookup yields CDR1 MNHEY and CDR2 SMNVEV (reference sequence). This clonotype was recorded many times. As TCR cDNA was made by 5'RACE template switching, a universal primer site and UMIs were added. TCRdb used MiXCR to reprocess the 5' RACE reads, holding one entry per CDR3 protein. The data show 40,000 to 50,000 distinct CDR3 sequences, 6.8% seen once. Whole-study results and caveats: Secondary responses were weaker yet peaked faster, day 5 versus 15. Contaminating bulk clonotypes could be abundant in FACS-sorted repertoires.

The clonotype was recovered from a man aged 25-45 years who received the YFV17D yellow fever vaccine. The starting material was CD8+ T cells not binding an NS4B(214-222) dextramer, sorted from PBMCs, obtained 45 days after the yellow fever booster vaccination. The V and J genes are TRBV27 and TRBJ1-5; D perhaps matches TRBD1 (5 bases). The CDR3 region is CASSLNGGQPQHF. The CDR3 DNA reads TGTGCCAGCAGTTTAAATGGGGGGCAGCCCCAGCATTTT.